This T cell receptor (beta chain) appears in the sequencing data of a study of blood T cell repertoires in COVID-19. Assay: immunoSEQ multiplex PCR; the TCRdb copy retains only in-frame clones and omits some. This table has tens of thousands of clones, around 79% appearing once. The receptor was derived from a man aged 55 to 70 with acute or convalescent COVID-19. The sample taken for sequencing was peripheral blood.

In nucleotides, the CDR3 is TGTGCCAGCAGTTTACAAACCAGAATGCCCTACGAGCAGTACTTC. Translated: CASSLQTRMPYEQYF. The V and J genes are TRBV6-5 and TRBJ2-7; D is unresolved. This CDR3 spans 15 amino acids. Trimming shortened V by 4 bases and J by 2 bases, and 15 bases separated the two germline ends. Germline V lookup: CDR1 MNHEY, CDR2 SVGAGI.